Presented here are 18 T cell receptor beta chains from one specimen sequenced in a study of T-cell memory formation after mild COVID-19. Via MiXCR, TCRdb re-called the 5' RACE reads, giving one row per CDR3 protein. The sample records about 350,000 distinct CDR3 sequences, 20% to 25% being singletons. Sequencing was carried out using PBMCs or a T cell subset sorted from them (not recorded which). The receptor set was obtained from a man aged 18-30 years who had mild COVID-19 (a few samples of this study predate the infection). Cell type and time point are not known.

This chain uses TRBV6-2 or TRBV6-3 with TRBJ2-7, with D possibly matching TRBD2 (5 bases). Looked up from germline, CDR1 is MNHEY and CDR2 is SVGEGT. The CDR3 runs 15 residues. Trimming cost V 4 bases and J 5 bases, with 18 bases left between them. This CDR3 reads CASSSLNTAGHEQYF. DNA of the CDR3: TGTGCCAGCAGTTCACTCAACACCGCGGGCCACGAGCAGTACTTC.

This clonotype showed up just a few times. CDR3 loop: CASSLVRPQGGETQYF. In DNA, the CDR3 is TGTGCCAGCAGCTTGGTGAGGCCACAGGGAGGAGAGACCCAGTACTTC. This sequence joins TRBV5-5 and TRBJ2-5; the D call may be TRBD1 or TRBD2 (6 bases each). CDR1 is SGHKS, CDR2 YYEKEE, per germline (reference sequence). Trimming took off 0 bases at V and 4 bases at J, with 16 bases between the two ends. The CDR3 runs to 16 residues.

About this clonotype itself: A far larger clone is a single base away, which makes a read error likely. This chain links TRBV5-1 with TRBJ2-3, with no clear D. This CDR3 is 12 amino acids long. Germline CDR1 is SGHRS and CDR2 is YFSETQ. CDR3 bases: TGCGACAGCAGCTTGTTAGGAGATACGCAGTATTTT. Amino acids: CDSSLLGDTQYF.

The CDR3 nucleotides read TGTGCCAGCACTAGCGGGGGCCCAATCTCCTACAATGAGCAGTTCTTC. It translates to CASTSGGPISYNEQFF. The J gene is TRBJ2-1, the V gene TRBV28, with 10 bases matching TRBD2. Germline V gene data show CDR1 as MDHEN and CDR2 as SYDVKM. With V trimmed by 7 bases and J by 0 bases, 6 bases remained unmatched. The length of the CDR3 is 16 residues.

This clonotype showed up just a few times. CDR3 DNA: TGCGCCAGCAGCGATACAGGGGGGGATTCACCCCTCCACTTT. It is translated as CASSDTGGDSPLHF. The V call is TRBV5-1, the J call TRBJ1-6; 8 bases are shared with TRBD1. V shed 4 bases, J shed 8 bases, and the junction held 5 bases outside the gene matches. CDR3 size: 14 residues. Germline loops: CDR1 SGHRS, CDR2 YFSETQ.

V and J are TRBV5-1 and TRBJ2-3; 14 nucleotides line up with TRBD2. The CDR3 sequence is 16 residues long. The germline V gene has CDR1 SGHRS and CDR2 YFSETQ. Unmatched junction bases numbered 8, after V lost 4 bases and J lost 7 bases. For the CDR3, the DNA is TGCGCCAGCAGCACCGGGACTAGCGGGGGCCCCAATACGCAGTATTTT. This codes for CASSTGTSGGPNTQYF.

The chain recombines TRBV7-2 with TRBJ1-2; D possibly corresponds to TRBD1 (6 bases). The CDR3 sequence is 17 residues long. Germline-derived CDR1 and CDR2 are SGHTA and FQGNSA. Trimming stripped 4 bases from V and 8 bases from J, with 26 bases between. The CDR3 spells CASSSREEGGGRRGYTF. In nucleotides, the CDR3 is TGTGCCAGCAGCTCACGAGAAGAAGGGGGGGGGCGGCGAGGCTACACCTTC. The full variable domain, completed using reference TRBV7-2 and TRBJ1-2, is GAGVSQSPSNKVTEKGKDVELRCDPISGHTALYWYRQSLGQGLEFLIYFQGNSAPDKSGLPSDRFSAERTGGSVSTLTIQRTQQEDSAVYLCASSSREEGGGRRGYTFGSGTRLTVV.

V usage is TRBV28 and J usage is TRBJ2-3, with D uncertain. Germline values: CDR1 MDHEN, CDR2 SYDVKM. Trimming left V 6 bases short and J 1 base short, with 8 bases between. This CDR3 has 13 residues. CDR3 nucleotides: TGTGCCAGCAGGCGGACGGGCACAGATACGCAGTATTTT. This gives the protein CASRRTGTDTQYF.

This clonotype was counted between two and nine times. This rearrangement joins TRBV6-5 to TRBJ1-2; D is unclear. Trimming took 7 bases from V and 2 from J, leaving 14 bases between them. The CDR3 sequence is 14 residues long. CDR1 and CDR2 from the germline V gene are MNHEY and SVGAGI. The CDR3 loop reads CASTKDGRNYGYTF. CDR3 coding DNA: TGTGCCAGCACCAAGGACGGACGGAACTATGGCTACACCTTC.

This clonotype turned up a few times. The chain recombines TRBV7-8 with TRBJ2-2, with D unclear. The CDR3 loop spans 13 amino acids. The germline CDR1 and CDR2 sequences are SGHVS and FQNEAQ. The germline V and J ends were trimmed by 4 bases and 6 bases, with 9 bases remaining between them. The CDR3 protein is CASSYDWAGELFF. Here the CDR3 DNA reads TGTGCCAGCAGCTACGATTGGGCCGGGGAGCTGTTTTTT.

Judged by abundance, this clonotype is medium-sized. V and J are TRBV28 and TRBJ2-1; 7 nucleotides align to TRBD1. The CDR3 covers 16 residues. The germline V gene has CDR1 MDHEN and CDR2 SYDVKM. With V trimmed by 5 bases and J by 5 bases, 12 bases remained unmatched. In nucleotides, the CDR3 is TGTGCCAGCAGTCCGCCTCGGGACAGCCACAACAATGAGCAGTTCTTC. This gives the protein CASSPPRDSHNNEQFF. Full variable domain (outside the CDR3, taken from reference TRBV28 and TRBJ2-1): DVKVTQSSRYLVKRTGEKVFLECVQDMDHENMFWYRQDPGLGLRLIYFSYDVKMKEKGDIPEGYSVSREKKERFSLILESASTNQTSMYLCASSPPRDSHNNEQFFGPGTRLTVL.

V is TRBV11-2 and J is TRBJ1-1, with D possibly TRBD1 on 5 matching bases. CDR3 length equals 15 residues. V shed 1 base and J shed 4 bases, with 13 bases lying between them. The germline V gene has CDR1 SGHAT and CDR2 FQNNGV. The CDR3 DNA reads as TGTGCCAGCAGCTTAGGAGCAGGGTGGCCCACTGAAGCTTTCTTT. This gives the protein CASSLGAGWPTEAFF.

The chain combines TRBV28 with TRBJ1-5, with D tentatively TRBD1 (6 bases). This CDR3 is built from 15 residues. Germline-derived CDR1 and CDR2 are MDHEN and SYDVKM. The V end was cut by 6 bases, the J end by 7 bases, with 19 bases between. DNA for the CDR3: TGTGCCAGCAGCCCCTCAGCAGGGGCGCGCCAGCCCCAGCATTTT. Its protein product is CASSPSAGARQPQHF.

The genes are TRBV5-1 and TRBJ1-1; D is undetermined. V lost 5 bases, J lost 5 bases, and 13 bases lay in between. The CDR3 totals 13 residues. Germline CDR1 and CDR2: SGHRS and YFSETQ. The CDR3 DNA is TGCGCCAGCAGGGAGGTGCAGAAAACTGAAGCTTTCTTT. This translates into CASREVQKTEAFF. Variable domain in full (rest from reference TRBV5-1 and TRBJ1-1): KAGVTQTPRYLIKTRGQQVTLSCSPISGHRSVSWYQQTPGQGLQFLFEYFSETQRNKGNFPGRFSGRQFSNSRSEMNVSTLELGDSALYLCASREVQKTEAFFGQGTRLTVV.

This clonotype was picked up many times. The genes are TRBV15 and TRBJ1-4, with D hard to call. This CDR3 spans 15 amino acids. Trimming shortened V by 0 bases and J by 6 bases, and 11 bases separated the two germline ends. The V gene's germline CDR1 is LNHNV and CDR2 YYDKDF (reference sequence). CDR3 nucleotides: TGTGCCACCAGCAGAGATAAGGGCTGGGATGAAAAACTGTTTTTT. This gives the protein CATSRDKGWDEKLFF. The full variable domain, completed using reference TRBV15 and TRBJ1-4, is DAMVIQNPRYQVTQFGKPVTLSCSQTLNHNVMYWYQQKSSQAPKLLFHYYDKDFNNEADTPDNFQSRRPNTSFCFLDIRSPGLGDTAMYLCATSRDKGWDEKLFFGSGTQLSVL.

Many counts were recorded for this clonotype. At one of its ends the junction is not consistent with the germline gene, which may arise from a read error. The chain couples TRBV6-5 to TRBJ1-4; D call uncertain. Germline assignment: CDR1 MNHEY and CDR2 SVGAGI. CDR3 size: 16 residues. CDR3 amino acids: CASSYRFNGFNENLFF. CDR3 coding DNA: TGTGCCAGCAGTTACCGCTTTAATGGTTTTAATGAAAACCTGTTTTTT.

The chain is built from TRBV4-2 and TRBJ2-4; 7 nucleotides align to TRBD2. The CDR3 is 18 residues long. Germline loops: CDR1 LGHNA, CDR2 YNFKEQ. V dropped 1 base and J dropped 0; count of bases not matched to a gene: 9. DNA of the CDR3: TGTGCCAGCAGCCAAGGCCGGGGCGGGGGAAAAGCCAAAAACATTCAGTACTTC. Amino acid sequence: CASSQGRGGGKAKNIQYF.

The J gene is TRBJ1-1, the V gene TRBV5-6; D not resolved. Germline V CDR1 and CDR2: SGHDT, YYEEEE. The germline V and J ends were trimmed by 2 bases and 0 bases, with 17 bases remaining between them. CDR3 length: 17 amino acids. The CDR3 loop reads CASSFSHDGRVNTEAFF. In DNA form, the CDR3 reads TGTGCCAGCAGCTTCTCCCATGATGGGCGGGTGAACACTGAAGCTTTCTTT.